This is a list of T cell receptor beta chains from one sample in a study of metastatic and nonmetastatic thyroid tumors. TCRdb redid the clone calls on the PCR reads using MiXCR. The sample records roughly 40,000 clones, roughly 12% being singletons. The sample taken for sequencing was blood. These receptors were collected from a male donor with papillary thyroid cancer or a benign thyroid nodule (not recorded which). Some clones in this sample may be carry-over from other donors' samples. The conserved cysteine and the conserved F or W are not part of the CDR3 here.

>16|TRBV20-1|TRBJ1-5
SAVGGALILESNQPQH
>14|TRBV16|TRBJ1-5
ASSQGEGGYDQPQH
>12|TRBV20-1|TRBJ1-1
SASQGALNTEAF
>11|TRBV5-6|TRBJ2-5
ASSLEVRRRKH
>11|TRBV7-6|TRBJ1-1
ASSLKGLTEAF
>14|TRBV6-1|TRBJ2-1
ASSGSGTGSNNEQF
>12|TRBV5-4|TRBJ1-1
ASSLWCIDTEAF
>13|TRBV28|TRBJ1-5
ASSLERAGNQPQH
>11|TRBV20-1|TRBJ2-7
SVDQGYSYEQY
>13|TRBV28|TRBJ1-1
ASSPLRGAGTEAF
>15|TRBV19|TRBJ2-6
AAPGQGAVSGANVLT
>13|TRBV4-3|TRBJ1-6
ASSQDRGWDSPLH
>16|TRBV7-2|TRBJ2-1
ASSLAWTSGSSHNEQF
>12|TRBV9|TRBJ1-1
ASSVVTGGTEAF
>12|TRBV6-1|TRBJ2-4
ASRLAGAKNIQY
>14|TRBV20-1|TRBJ2-1
SARHTSASSYNEQF
>12|TRBV20-1|TRBJ2-3
SAGQGASADTQY
>11|TRBV6-1|TRBJ1-3
ASREDSGNTIY
>9|TRBV15|TRBJ1-3
ATKDGNTLY
>13|TRBV24-1|TRBJ2-7
ATSDFRAGNYEQY
>11|TRBV4-3|TRBJ2-1
ASSRLGQGPPF
>14|TRBV5-1|TRBJ2-2
ASNPVGLSGGGELF
>10|TRBV7-9|TRBJ2-5
ASSSQRETQY
>11|TRBV28|TRBJ2-3
ASIQISGATQY
>13|TRBV18|TRBJ2-7
ASSPPPDRGREQY
>11|TRBV12-3/TRBV12-4|TRBJ2-1
ASSLGQGGEQF
>11|TRBV20-1|TRBJ2-7
SALGQGLYEQY
>12|TRBV6-1|TRBJ1-2
ASRMVQGNYGYT
>11|TRBV10-2|TRBJ1-1
ASSEEGRTEAF
>12|TRBV11-2|TRBJ2-7
ASSVDRGTYEQY
>13|TRBV6-5|TRBJ1-1
ASSYTSRAGTEAF
>11|TRBV6-5|TRBJ1-1
ASSYSRNTEAF
>10|TRBV19|TRBJ2-7
ATRQEPYEQY
>13|TRBV28|TRBJ1-5
ASSYFRDLNQPQH
>13|TRBV7-2|TRBJ2-1
ASSWLAGGYNEQF
>14|TRBV30|TRBJ1-6
AWSGRDRGWNSPLH
>12|TRBV5-4|TRBJ2-3
ASSRTGNTDTQY
>10|TRBV5-6|TRBJ2-7
ASSSALYEQY
>15|TRBV6-2/TRBV6-3|TRBJ2-1
ASSYPLTSGRGDEQF
>11|TRBV27|TRBJ2-7
ASSLGVFYEQY
>13|TRBV6-6|TRBJ2-7
ASSYSLAGRYEQY
>10|TRBV4-3|TRBJ2-7
ASSHGGDEQY
>12|TRBV4-1|TRBJ2-1
ASSQPWTGREQF
>15|TRBV6-5|TRBJ1-2
ASSYRWSKRANYGYT
>11|TRBV28|TRBJ2-7
ANHLRGAYEQY
>12|TRBV6-6|TRBJ1-5
ASSYAGGVRPQH
>13|TRBV6-2/TRBV6-3|TRBJ2-5
ASSYSPRQTETQY
>11|TRBV7-8|TRBJ2-7
ASSPRGSYEQY